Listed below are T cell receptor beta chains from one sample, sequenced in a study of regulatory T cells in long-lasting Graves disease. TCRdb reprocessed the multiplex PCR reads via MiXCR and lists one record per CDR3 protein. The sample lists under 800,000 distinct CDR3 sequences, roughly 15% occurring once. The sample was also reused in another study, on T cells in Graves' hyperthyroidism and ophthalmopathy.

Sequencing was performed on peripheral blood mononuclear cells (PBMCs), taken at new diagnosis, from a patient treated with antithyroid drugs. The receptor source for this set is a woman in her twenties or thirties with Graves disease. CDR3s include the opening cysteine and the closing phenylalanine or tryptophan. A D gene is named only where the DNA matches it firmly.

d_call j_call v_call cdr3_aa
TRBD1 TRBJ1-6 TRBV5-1 CASRTGTENSPLHF
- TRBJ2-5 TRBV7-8 CASSSDTETQYF
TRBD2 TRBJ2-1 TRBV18 CASSRAAGEYNEQFF
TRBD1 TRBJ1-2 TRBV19 CASSIGTGPYGYTF
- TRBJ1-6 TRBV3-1 CASSPGRGDSPLHF
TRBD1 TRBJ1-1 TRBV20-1 CSAREGGETEAFF
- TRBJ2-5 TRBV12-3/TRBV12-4 CASSLGPGKETQYF
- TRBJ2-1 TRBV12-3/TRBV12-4 CAGRAGPGNEQFF
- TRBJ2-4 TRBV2 CASSEPVTAKNIQYF
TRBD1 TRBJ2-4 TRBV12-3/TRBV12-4 CASSLVGQGLHIQYF
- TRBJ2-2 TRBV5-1 CASSWRGRSTGELFF
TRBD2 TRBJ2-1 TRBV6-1 CASSSVGLAGGGEQFF
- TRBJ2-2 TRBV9 CASSEERGLDTGELFF
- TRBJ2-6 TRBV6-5 CASSYSGGSGANVLTF
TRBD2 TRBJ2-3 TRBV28 CASSSLSGRADTQYF
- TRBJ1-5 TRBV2 CASSGGGSNQPQHF
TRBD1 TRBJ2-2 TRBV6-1 CASSNRDRVSGELFF
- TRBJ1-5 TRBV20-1 CSARSTRGFNQPQHF
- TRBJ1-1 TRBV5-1 CASSLVAASSNTEAFF
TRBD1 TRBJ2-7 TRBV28 CASSLRSRGQGEQYF
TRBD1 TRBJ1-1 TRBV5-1 CASSMGQTHTEAFF
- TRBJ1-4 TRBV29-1 CSVAVGATGEKLFF
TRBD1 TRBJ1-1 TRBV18 CASSPPGTQGVREAFF
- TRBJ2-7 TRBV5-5 CASSLGIGLLTYEQYF